The clone carrying this T cell receptor (beta chain) was counted between two and nine times. Its specificity is not known. Mismatch with germline at one junction end may stem from a read error. The sample is drawn from a study of prognosis after radiotherapy for stage I lung cancer. Overall study results and limits: Reports indicated that TRBV and TRBJ gene usage differed between patients with and without metastases, including differences in several V and a couple of J genes after SBRT. After stereotactic body radiation therapy, patients with later distant metastases showed lower Shannon entropy.

Two-round multiplex PCR, the amplification method, yielded TCR beta CDR3 from genomic DNA. Round one of PCR was performed, and it used primers specific to each TRBV and TRBJ gene. MiXCR was run by TCRdb on the multiplex PCR reads, yielding one entry per CDR3 protein. This sample has about 16,000 distinct CDR3 sequences, with roughly 30% found just once. A volume of about 6 milliliters of peripheral blood was collected by draw at each of two time points. From germline, CDR1 is MDHEN and CDR2 SYDVKM. The CDR3 extends over 12 amino acids. This specimen consisted of PBMCs, obtained before or after stereotactic body radiation therapy (not recorded which). This receptor was obtained from a donor over 45 with non-small cell lung cancer. V is TRBV28 and J is TRBJ2-1, with 9 nucleotides matching TRBD1. The CDR3 protein is CASPSRRDRDLF. CDR3 DNA: TGTGCCAGTCCTAGCCGCCGGGACAGGGATCTCTTC.